A single sample gave rise to the 29 T cell receptor beta chains below, sequenced in a study of shared clonotypes between healthy human individuals. CD45RO negativity and positive selection for CCR7 defined naive CD8 cells, a population that excluded terminally differentiated effector memory CD45RA+ cells. The data were produced by immunoSEQ multiplex PCR, yet TCRdb's version contains in-frame clones alone and is incomplete. This sample has over 2 million clones; about 95% occur once, and the top ten carry roughly 1%. Sequenced sample: naive CD8+ T cells sorted from blood. The receptors derive from a man in his late teens or twenties in good health.

V and J are TRBV5-1 and TRBJ2-1, with TRBD2 matching 9 bases. V lost 4 bases, J lost 4 bases, and 9 bases stayed unmatched. The length of the CDR3 is 16 residues. Germline V gives CDR1 SGHRS, CDR2 YFSETQ. The CDR3: CASSGVAGAGYNEQFF. CDR3 bases: TGCGCCAGCAGCGGGGTAGCGGGAGCAGGGTACAATGAGCAGTTCTTC.

V and J are TRBV4-3 and TRBJ1-3; D ambiguous. This CDR3 spans 15 amino acids. The V gene's germline CDR1 is LGHNA and CDR2 YSLEER. V lost 0 bases and J lost 3, with 9 bases in between. This chain's CDR3 is CASSQDSGGGNTIYF. CDR3 nucleotides: TGCGCCAGCAGCCAAGATTCCGGCGGTGGAAACACCATATATTTT.

This rearrangement joins TRBV7-8 to TRBJ2-3; 9 nucleotides match TRBD2. The V and J ends lost 0 bases and 2 bases, in that order; junction bases with no gene match: 9. Germline-derived CDR1 and CDR2 are SGHVS and FQNEAQ. The CDR3 consists of 18 residues. CDR3 residues: CASSLAAGTSFLTDTQYF. CDR3 sequence (DNA): TGTGCCAGCAGCTTAGCGGCCGGGACTAGCTTTCTCACAGATACGCAGTATTTT.

The chain joins TRBV7-6 to TRBJ2-1, with TRBD1 matching over 8 bases. The V segment lost 5 bases and the J segment 7 bases; nucleotides outside the gene matches: 7. Germline lookup yields CDR1 SGHVS and CDR2 FNYEAQ. The CDR3 totals 14 residues. Written as DNA, the CDR3 is TGTGCCAGCAGCCCCGGACAGGGCGGAAATGAGCAGTTCTTC. It yields the protein CASSPGQGGNEQFF.

The chain joins TRBV5-6 to TRBJ1-4; no clear D. The ends were cut back, 0 bases at V and 8 bases at J, with 11 bases in the middle. Per the germline V gene, CDR1 is SGHDT and CDR2 is YYEEEE. The CDR3 loop spans 14 amino acids. DNA of the CDR3: TGTGCCAGCAGCTTGGGGATTGAAGGGGAAAAACTGTTTTTT. Its translation: CASSLGIEGEKLFF.

The table lists this clone with a few counts. The V call is TRBV12-5, the J call TRBJ1-2, with D hard to call. The CDR3 loop spans 12 amino acids. Germline CDR1 and CDR2: LGHNT and FRNRAP. Between the trimmed V and J ends, which lost 2 bases and 5 bases, there was a span of 6 bases. CDR3 bases: TGTGCTAGTGGTTTGAGTTCTTATGGCTACACCTTC. Protein product: CASGLSSYGYTF.

This chain connects TRBV12-2 to TRBJ1-5; the tabulated D call, TRBD1, remains unverified against the DNA. TRBV12-2 is a pseudogene segment. This CDR3 spans 15 amino acids. The CDR3 nucleotides are TGTGCAAGTCGCTTAGTTGGCACAGACAATCAGCCCCAGCATTTT. It is translated as CASRLVGTDNQPQHF.

This clone came up a few times. This chain connects TRBV13 to TRBJ2-7; perhaps TRBD2 as D (5 bases). The germline V gene has CDR1 PRHDT and CDR2 FYEKMQ (reference sequence). The CDR3 is made up of 16 amino acids. The ends were cut back, 0 bases at V and 6 bases at J, with 18 bases in the middle. CDR3 loop: CASSLGPGIGEAEQYF. The CDR3 bases are TGTGCCAGCAGCTTAGGCCCCGGGATCGGAGAGGCCGAGCAGTACTTC.

The V gene is TRBV5-1, the J gene TRBJ2-2; D uncertain. The V gene lost 0 bases and the J gene lost 5 bases, with 14 bases spanning the gap. Germline CDR1 reads SGHRS; CDR2 reads YFSETQ. This CDR3 has 16 residues. The chain's CDR3 is CASSLEGIPWTGELFF. The CDR3 DNA reads as TGCGCCAGCAGCTTGGAAGGGATCCCGTGGACCGGGGAGCTGTTTTTT.

The J gene is TRBJ2-1, the V gene TRBV7-8; D may be TRBD2 (6 bases). Trimming took off 1 base at V and 6 bases at J, with 10 bases between the two ends. This CDR3 has 14 residues. CDR1 is SGHVS and CDR2 is FQNEAQ in the germline V gene. CDR3 nucleotide sequence: TGTGCCAGCAGCTTAGTTCCCGGGGGCAATGAGCAGTTCTTC. It yields the protein CASSLVPGGNEQFF.

The rearrangement joins TRBV27 to TRBJ2-5; D call uncertain. Germline CDR1 MNHEY, CDR2 SMNVEV (reference sequence). The CDR3 sequence is 14 residues long. V shed 2 bases and J shed 2 bases, with 9 bases lying between them. The CDR3: CASSLTAEQETQYF. The DNA of the CDR3 is TGTGCCAGCAGTTTAACGGCAGAACAAGAGACCCAGTACTTC.

CDR3 protein: CASSEEWTGDATNEKLFF. The DNA of the CDR3 is TGTGCCAGCAGTGAAGAGTGGACAGGCGATGCAACTAATGAAAAACTGTTTTTT. The chain carries TRBV6-1 and TRBJ1-4; TRBD1 matches at 7 bases. This CDR3 has 18 residues. Trimming removed 1 base from V and 0 bases from J; junction bases left unmatched: 8. Germline V gives CDR1 MNHNS, CDR2 SASEGT.

The genes are TRBV13 and TRBJ2-2; TRBD1 agrees at 9 bases. J gave up 7 bases and V 4 bases, and 7 bases lay outside the gene matches. The germline gives CDR1 PRHDT, CDR2 FYEKMQ (reference sequence). CDR3 length: 15 residues. The CDR3, as DNA: TGTGCCAGCAGCTCCGGGACAGGGCGGGGCGGGGAGCTGTTTTTT. The encoded protein is CASSSGTGRGGELFF. Filled out from reference TRBV13 and TRBJ2-2, the complete variable domain reads AAGVIQSPRHLIKEKRETATLKCYPIPRHDTVYWYQQGPGQDPQFLISFYEKMQSDKGSIPDRFSAQQFSDYHSELNMSSLELGDSALYFCASSSGTGRGGELFFGEGSRLTVL.

The J gene is TRBJ1-5, the V gene TRBV10-2; D not certain. The V and J ends lost 5 bases and 7 bases respectively, with 12 bases between them. CDR1 is WSHSY and CDR2 is SAAADI in the germline V gene. This CDR3 is built from 13 residues. The CDR3 region is CASSPHSGQPQHF. In DNA form, the CDR3 reads TGCGCCAGCAGTCCCCATTCCGGCCAGCCCCAGCATTTT.

This chain joins TRBV19 and TRBJ1-5; 8 positions agree with TRBD1. CDR3 length: 18 amino acids. The ends lost 6 bases at V and 0 bases at J; junction bases unmatched: 13. Germline V gives CDR1 LNHDA, CDR2 SQIVND (reference sequence). The CDR3 sequence is CASSQSRDRKYSNQPQHF. The CDR3 DNA is TGTGCCAGTAGCCAGTCCCGGGACAGGAAATATAGCAATCAGCCCCAGCATTTT.

Note on this clone: The same CDR3 also results from other DNA sequences found in this sample. The chain carries TRBV20-1 and TRBJ2-5, with D uncertain. The CDR3 has 11 residues. The V gene's germline CDR1 is DFQATT and CDR2 SNEGSKA (reference sequence). With 0 bases removed from V and 2 bases from J, the gap between germline ends came to 1 base. The CDR3 DNA is TGCAGTGCTAGAGATCAAGAGACCCAGTACTTC. The encoded protein is CSARDQETQYF.

The genes are TRBV5-1 and TRBJ1-1, with D possibly TRBD1 on 6 matching bases. In germline, CDR1 is SGHRS, CDR2 YFSETQ. The CDR3 is 16 amino acids. V dropped 0 bases and J dropped 0 bases, with 12 bases sitting between them. DNA of the CDR3: TGCGCCAGCAGCTTGGGGGGGACACGTATGAACACTGAAGCTTTCTTT. It yields the protein CASSLGGTRMNTEAFF.

The gene calls are TRBV28 and TRBJ1-4; D not resolved. CDR1 and CDR2 (germline): MDHEN, SYDVKM. Trimming left V 1 base short and J 7 bases short, with 16 bases between. The CDR3 length is 16 residues. CDR3 nucleotide sequence: TGTGCCAGCAGTTTATTTAGTTCGCCTGGTCTTGAAAAACTGTTTTTT. Its protein product is CASSLFSSPGLEKLFF. Looking up the rest from reference TRBV28 and TRBJ1-4 gives the full variable domain: DVKVTQSSRYLVKRTGEKVFLECVQDMDHENMFWYRQDPGLGLRLIYFSYDVKMKEKGDIPEGYSVSREKKERFSLILESASTNQTSMYLCASSLFSSPGLEKLFFGSGTQLSVL.

The chain is built from TRBV7-8 and TRBJ2-3; TRBD2 aligns across 13 bases. Germline CDR1 and CDR2: SGHVS and FQNEAQ. The CDR3 totals 18 residues. J lost 2 bases, V lost 5 bases, and 10 bases had no gene match. CDR3 residues: CASSPRLAGGRDTDTQYF. CDR3 DNA: TGTGCCAGCAGCCCTCGACTAGCGGGAGGACGGGACACAGATACGCAGTATTTT.

The rearrangement joins TRBV7-6 to TRBJ2-7; tentatively, D is TRBD2 (5 bases). CDR3 length: 15 residues. Trimming took 1 base from V and 3 from J, leaving 13 bases between them. Germline V gives CDR1 SGHVS, CDR2 FNYEAQ. CDR3: CASSLELEKLYEQYF. The DNA of the CDR3 is TGTGCCAGCAGCTTAGAACTAGAAAAACTCTACGAGCAGTACTTC.

V usage is TRBV28 and J usage is TRBJ2-7, with a weak D call TRBD2 (5 bases). The CDR3 spans 12 residues. Trimming left V 4 bases short and J 3 bases short, with 7 bases between. Germline CDR1 and CDR2: MDHEN and SYDVKM. CDR3 protein: CASSSGYYEQYF. The DNA of the CDR3 is TGTGCCAGCAGTTCGGGATACTACGAGCAGTACTTC.

V usage is TRBV19 and J usage is TRBJ2-1, with a weak D call TRBD2 (5 bases). The CDR3 is 16 amino acids. The germline V gene encodes CDR1 LNHDA and CDR2 SQIVND (reference sequence). Trimming removed 0 bases at V and 6 bases at J, with 15 bases between. DNA of the CDR3: TGTGCCAGTAGTATAGATCACTTTTCTAGCACCAATGAGCAGTTCTTC. Translation gives CASSIDHFSSTNEQFF.

The chain recombines TRBV27 with TRBJ2-7; tentatively, D is TRBD1 (5 bases). The germline V and J ends were trimmed by 6 bases and 7 bases, with 19 bases remaining between them. CDR1 and CDR2 (germline): MNHEY, SMNVEV (reference sequence). The CDR3 has 14 residues. The CDR3 coding sequence is TGTGCCAGCAGCTCGGGCAGGGTGAGGCATGAGCAGTACTTC. It is translated as CASSSGRVRHEQYF.

This clone appeared once. This chain joins TRBV13 and TRBJ1-4, with TRBD1 matching over 7 bases. The CDR3 is 16 residues long. The V gene end was trimmed by 5 bases and the J gene end by 2 bases; junction bases not matched to a gene: 8. Germline V gene data show CDR1 as PRHDT and CDR2 as FYEKMQ (reference sequence). The CDR3 protein is CASSKSGGSTNEKLFF. CDR3 in DNA: TGTGCCAGCAGCAAGTCAGGGGGTTCTACTAATGAAAAACTGTTTTTT.

This rearrangement joins TRBV4-1 to TRBJ1-5; 7 bases are shared with TRBD1. Trimming cost V 5 bases and J 5 bases; bases outside gene matches: 6. Looked up from germline, CDR1 is MGHRA and CDR2 is YSYEKL. The CDR3 is 14 amino acids. The CDR3 DNA reads as TGCGCCAGCAGCAGCTCCCAGGGGGATCAGCCCCAGCATTTT. This encodes CASSSSQGDQPQHF.

CDR3 sequence reads: CASSLAAAPGDEQYF. In DNA, the CDR3 is TGTGCCAGCAGCTTGGCGGCAGCCCCAGGGGACGAGCAGTACTTC. The genes are TRBV5-4 and TRBJ2-7; tentative D call: TRBD1 (6 bases). CDR1 SGHNT and CDR2 YYREEE come from the germline V gene (reference sequence). The CDR3 runs 15 residues. The ends were cut back, 0 bases at V and 5 bases at J, with 15 bases in the middle.

This chain links TRBV28 with TRBJ1-3; D is uncertain. The germline gives CDR1 MDHEN, CDR2 SYDVKM. Trimming removed 1 base at V and 4 bases at J, with 8 bases between. The CDR3 runs 14 residues. The CDR3 nucleotides are TGTGCCAGCAGTTTATTGGACCCGGGAAACACCATATATTTT. The encoded protein is CASSLLDPGNTIYF.

This sequence joins TRBV6-1 and TRBJ2-7; the D call may be TRBD1 or TRBD2 (5 bases each). Between the trimmed V and J ends, which lost 3 bases and 4 bases, there was a span of 16 bases. Germline CDR1 is MNHNS and CDR2 is SASEGT. The CDR3 runs 15 residues. The CDR3 sequence is CASSEEDSRRYEQYF. As DNA, the CDR3 is TGTGCCAGCAGTGAGGAAGACAGTCGGAGGTACGAGCAGTACTTC.

The J gene is TRBJ2-2, the V gene TRBV9, with D possibly called TRBD1 or TRBD2 (6 bases each). V lost 4 bases to trimming and J lost 5 bases, with 12 bases between them. The CDR3 has 14 amino acids. Germline CDR1 is SGDLS and CDR2 is YYNGEE. CDR3 sequence reads: CASSTGAGTGELFF. For the CDR3, the DNA is TGTGCCAGCAGCACGGGGGCCGGGACCGGGGAGCTGTTTTTT.